The clone carrying this T cell receptor (beta chain) is judged medium-sized. Its antigen is currently unknown. As for treatment: skin biopsy from PPD injection site in Mantoux-positive individual. TCR cDNA received a 3' ligated oligonucleotide that carried a UMI. Individuals with a positive Mantoux test gave biopsies from PPD-injected skin. Input was about 1 to 1,100 ng of DNase-treated total RNA without cell sorting. This record belongs to a study of naive and memory T cell subsets. Notes on the study in general: Higher TCR numbers at tuberculin sites reflect T cell infiltration, per interpretation.

The CDR3 totals 14 residues. CDR1 and CDR2 (germline): SGHRS, YFSETQ. The V gene lost 0 bases and the J gene lost 1 base, with 7 bases spanning the gap. Four PCR rounds used nested alpha and beta constant region primers plus the SP2 primer. Alpha and beta constant region primers primed reverse transcription for blood and skin samples. TCRdb re-called the UMI-ligation and nested PCR reads with MiXCR, one entry per CDR3 protein. Among 25,000 to 35,000 distinct CDR3 sequences listed, approximately 7.1% were seen once. The sequencing here drew on skin, taken from a tuberculin skin test site. V is TRBV5-1 and J is TRBJ2-5; no reliable D call. The source of this sequence is an adult in good health. The CDR3 DNA reads as TGCGCCAGCAGCTTGGAGGCTCCCCAAGAGACCCAGTACTTC. Its protein product is CASSLEAPQETQYF.